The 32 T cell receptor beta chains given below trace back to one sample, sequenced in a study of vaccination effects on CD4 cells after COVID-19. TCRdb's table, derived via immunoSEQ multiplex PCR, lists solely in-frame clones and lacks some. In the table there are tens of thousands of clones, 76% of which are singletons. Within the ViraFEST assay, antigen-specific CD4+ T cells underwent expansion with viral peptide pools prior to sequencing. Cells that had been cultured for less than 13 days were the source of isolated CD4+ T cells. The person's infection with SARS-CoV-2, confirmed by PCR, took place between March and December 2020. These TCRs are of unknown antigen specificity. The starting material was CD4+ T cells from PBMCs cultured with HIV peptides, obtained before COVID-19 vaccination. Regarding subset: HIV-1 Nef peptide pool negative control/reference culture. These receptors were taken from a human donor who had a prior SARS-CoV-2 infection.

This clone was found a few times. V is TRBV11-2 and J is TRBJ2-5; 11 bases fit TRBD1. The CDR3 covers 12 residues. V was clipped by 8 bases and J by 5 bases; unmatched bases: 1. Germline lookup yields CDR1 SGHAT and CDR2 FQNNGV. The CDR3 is CASRDRGETQYF. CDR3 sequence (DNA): TGTGCCAGCCGGGACAGGGGGGAGACCCAGTACTTC.

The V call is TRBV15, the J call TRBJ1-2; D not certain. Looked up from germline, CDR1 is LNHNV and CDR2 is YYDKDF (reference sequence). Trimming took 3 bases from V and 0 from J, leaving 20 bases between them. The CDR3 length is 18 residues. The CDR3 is CATSRGGRAEVTNYGYTF. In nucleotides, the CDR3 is TGTGCCACCAGCAGGGGTGGTCGGGCAGAAGTTACTAACTATGGCTACACCTTC.

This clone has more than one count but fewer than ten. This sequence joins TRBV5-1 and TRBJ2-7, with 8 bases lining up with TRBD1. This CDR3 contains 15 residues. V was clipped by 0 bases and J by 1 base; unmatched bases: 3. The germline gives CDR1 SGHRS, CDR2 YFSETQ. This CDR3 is CASSLVQGASYEQYF. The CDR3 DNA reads TGCGCCAGCAGCTTGGTTCAGGGGGCATCCTACGAGCAGTACTTC.

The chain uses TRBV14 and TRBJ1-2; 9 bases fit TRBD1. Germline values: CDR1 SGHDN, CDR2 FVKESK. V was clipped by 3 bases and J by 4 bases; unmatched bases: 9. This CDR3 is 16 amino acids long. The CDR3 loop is CASSQTVTGGVYGYTF. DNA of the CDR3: TGTGCCAGCAGCCAGACAGTTACAGGGGGCGTCTATGGCTACACCTTC.

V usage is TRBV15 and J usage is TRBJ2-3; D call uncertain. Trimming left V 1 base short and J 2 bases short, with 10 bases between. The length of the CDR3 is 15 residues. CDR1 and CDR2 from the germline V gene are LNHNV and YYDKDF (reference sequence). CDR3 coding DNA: TGTGCCACCAGCAGAGGAGGCGGTGTCACAGATACGCAGTATTTT. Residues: CATSRGGGVTDTQYF.

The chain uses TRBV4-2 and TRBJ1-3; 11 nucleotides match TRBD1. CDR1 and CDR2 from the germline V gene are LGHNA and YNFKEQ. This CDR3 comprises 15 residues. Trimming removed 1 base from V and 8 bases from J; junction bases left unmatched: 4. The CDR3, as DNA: TGTGCCAGCAGCCAAGCCGGGACAGGGGGGGACACCATATATTTT. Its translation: CASSQAGTGGDTIYF.

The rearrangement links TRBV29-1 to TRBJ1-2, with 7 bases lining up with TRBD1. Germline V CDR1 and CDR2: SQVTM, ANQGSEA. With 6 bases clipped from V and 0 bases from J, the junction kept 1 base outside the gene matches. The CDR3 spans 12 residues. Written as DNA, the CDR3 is TGCAGCGTCGGGACAGCTAACTATGGCTACACCTTC. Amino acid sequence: CSVGTANYGYTF.

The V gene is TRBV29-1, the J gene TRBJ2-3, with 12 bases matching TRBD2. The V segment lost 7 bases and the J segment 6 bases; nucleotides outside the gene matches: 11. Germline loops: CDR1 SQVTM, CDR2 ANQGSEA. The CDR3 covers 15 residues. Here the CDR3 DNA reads TGCAGCGCCCTAACCCTAGCGGGAGGGAGGGATACGCAGTATTTT. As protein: CSALTLAGGRDTQYF.

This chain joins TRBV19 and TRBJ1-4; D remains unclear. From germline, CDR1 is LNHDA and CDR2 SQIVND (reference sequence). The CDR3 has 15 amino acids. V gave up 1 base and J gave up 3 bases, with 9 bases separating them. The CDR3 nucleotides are TGTGCCAGTAGTATAGCGGGGAGGGCTAATGAAAAACTGTTTTTT. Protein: CASSIAGRANEKLFF.

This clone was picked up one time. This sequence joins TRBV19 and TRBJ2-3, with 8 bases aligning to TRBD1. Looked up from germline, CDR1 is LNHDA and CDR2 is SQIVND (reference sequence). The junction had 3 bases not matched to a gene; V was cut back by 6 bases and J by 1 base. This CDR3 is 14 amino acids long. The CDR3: CASRTGQGTDTQYF. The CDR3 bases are TGTGCCAGTAGGACGGGACAGGGCACAGATACGCAGTATTTT.

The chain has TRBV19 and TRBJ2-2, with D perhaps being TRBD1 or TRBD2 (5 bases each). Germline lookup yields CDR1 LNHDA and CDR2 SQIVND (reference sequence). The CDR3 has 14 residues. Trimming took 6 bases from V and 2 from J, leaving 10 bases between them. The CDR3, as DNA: TGTGCCAGTAGCTCGGGACGTAACACCGGGGAGCTGTTTTTT. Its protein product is CASSSGRNTGELFF.

CDR3 bases: TGTGCCTGGACTGGCGGCACGGCGGAACACAATGAGCAGTTCTTC. Translated: CAWTGGTAEHNEQFF. V is TRBV30 and J is TRBJ2-1; D unclear. V dropped 4 bases and J dropped 5 bases, with 18 bases sitting between them. Germline CDR1 is GTSNPN and CDR2 is SVGIG (reference sequence). This CDR3 contains 15 residues.

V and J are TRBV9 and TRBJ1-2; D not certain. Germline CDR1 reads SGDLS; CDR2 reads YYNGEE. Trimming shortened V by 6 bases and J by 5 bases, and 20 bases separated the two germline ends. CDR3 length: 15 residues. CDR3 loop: CASTTSREPLYGYTF. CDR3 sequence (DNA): TGTGCCAGCACAACAAGTAGGGAACCCTTATATGGCTACACCTTC.

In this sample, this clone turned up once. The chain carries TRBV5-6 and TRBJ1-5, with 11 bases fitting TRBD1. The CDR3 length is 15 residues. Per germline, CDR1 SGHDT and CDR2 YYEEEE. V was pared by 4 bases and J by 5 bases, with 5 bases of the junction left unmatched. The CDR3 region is CASSGMGQGDQPQHF. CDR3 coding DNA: TGTGCCAGCAGCGGGATGGGACAGGGGGATCAGCCCCAGCATTTT.

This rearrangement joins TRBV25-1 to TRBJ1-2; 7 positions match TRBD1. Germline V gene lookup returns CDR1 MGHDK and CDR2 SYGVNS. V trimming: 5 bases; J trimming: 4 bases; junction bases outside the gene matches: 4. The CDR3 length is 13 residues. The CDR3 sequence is CASSSGGGYGYTF. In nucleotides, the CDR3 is TGTGCCAGCAGTTCAGGGGGAGGCTATGGCTACACCTTC.

DNA of the CDR3: TGTGCCAGCAGCCCGATAGCGGGGGGTGAGGGAGTGCTGTTTTTT. This encodes CASSPIAGGEGVLFF. The chain uses TRBV11-1 and TRBJ2-2; 10 bases match TRBD2. Per germline, CDR1 SGHAT and CDR2 FQDESV (reference sequence). The length of the CDR3 is 15 residues. V was pared by 5 bases and J by 13 bases, with 13 bases of the junction left unmatched.

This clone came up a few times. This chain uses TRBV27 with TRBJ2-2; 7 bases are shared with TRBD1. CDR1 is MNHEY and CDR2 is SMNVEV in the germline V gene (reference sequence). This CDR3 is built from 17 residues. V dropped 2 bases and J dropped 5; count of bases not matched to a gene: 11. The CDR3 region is CASSLLGGPFTTGELFF. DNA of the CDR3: TGTGCCAGCAGTTTACTAGGGGGCCCCTTTACGACCGGGGAGCTGTTTTTT.

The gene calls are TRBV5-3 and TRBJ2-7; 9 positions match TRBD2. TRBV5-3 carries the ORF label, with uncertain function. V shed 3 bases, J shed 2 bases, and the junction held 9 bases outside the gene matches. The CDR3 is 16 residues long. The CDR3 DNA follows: TGTGCCAGAAGCTGCCCCCCAGCGGGGGGCACCTACGAGCAGTACTTC. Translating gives CARSCPPAGGTYEQYF.

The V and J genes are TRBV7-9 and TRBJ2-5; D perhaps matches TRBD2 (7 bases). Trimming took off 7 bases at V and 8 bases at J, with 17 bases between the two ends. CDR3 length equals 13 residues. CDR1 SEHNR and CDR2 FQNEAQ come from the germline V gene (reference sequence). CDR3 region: CASTLQGGGTQYF. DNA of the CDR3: TGTGCCAGCACTCTGCAAGGGGGGGGTACCCAGTACTTC.

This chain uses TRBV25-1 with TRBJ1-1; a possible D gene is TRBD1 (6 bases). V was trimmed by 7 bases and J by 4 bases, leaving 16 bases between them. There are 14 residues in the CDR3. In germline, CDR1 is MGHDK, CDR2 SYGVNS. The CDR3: CASTPRGGGTEAFF. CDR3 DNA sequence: TGTGCCAGCACTCCTAGGGGGGGAGGCACTGAAGCTTTCTTT.

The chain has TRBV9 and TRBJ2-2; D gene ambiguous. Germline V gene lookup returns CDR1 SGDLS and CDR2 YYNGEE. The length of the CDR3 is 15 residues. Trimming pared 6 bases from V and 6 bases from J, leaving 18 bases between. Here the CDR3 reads CASNQPGSAAGELFF. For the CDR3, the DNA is TGTGCCAGCAACCAGCCGGGTTCGGCCGCCGGGGAGCTGTTTTTT.

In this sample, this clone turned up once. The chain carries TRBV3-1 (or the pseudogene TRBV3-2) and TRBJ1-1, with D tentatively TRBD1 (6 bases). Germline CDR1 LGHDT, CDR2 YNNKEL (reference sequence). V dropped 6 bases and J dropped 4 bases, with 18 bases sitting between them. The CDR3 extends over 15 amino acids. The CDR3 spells CASRSHSGAGTEAFF. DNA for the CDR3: TGTGCCAGCAGATCCCATTCGGGGGCGGGCACTGAAGCTTTCTTT.

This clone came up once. DNA of the CDR3: TGTGCCAGCAGCCAAGAGACGGCGGGAGTGGGAGAGACCCAGTACTTC. It yields the protein CASSQETAGVGETQYF. J is TRBJ2-5 and V is TRBV4-2; 7 bases align to TRBD2. This CDR3 has 16 residues. Germline V gene data show CDR1 as LGHNA and CDR2 as YNFKEQ. The ends lost 0 bases at V and 4 bases at J; junction bases unmatched: 8.

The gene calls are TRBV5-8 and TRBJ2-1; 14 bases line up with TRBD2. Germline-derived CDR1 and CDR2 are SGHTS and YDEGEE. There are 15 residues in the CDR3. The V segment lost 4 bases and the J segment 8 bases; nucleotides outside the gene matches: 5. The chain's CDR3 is CASSLGLAGGHEQFF. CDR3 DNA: TGTGCCAGCAGCCTAGGACTAGCGGGGGGCCATGAGCAGTTCTTC.

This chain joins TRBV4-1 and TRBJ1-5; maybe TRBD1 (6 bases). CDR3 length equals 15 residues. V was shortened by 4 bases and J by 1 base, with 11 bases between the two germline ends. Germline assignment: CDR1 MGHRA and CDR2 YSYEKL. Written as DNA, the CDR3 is TGCGCCAGCAGCCGTCTACAGGGCAGCAATCAGCCCCAGCATTTT. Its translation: CASSRLQGSNQPQHF.

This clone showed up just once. The CDR3 sequence is CASSDHSNTEAFF. The CDR3 nucleotides read TGTGCCAGCAGCGATCATTCTAACACTGAAGCTTTCTTT. V is TRBV11-2 and J is TRBJ1-1, with D unclear. CDR3 size: 13 residues. CDR1 and CDR2 from the germline V gene are SGHAT and FQNNGV. V was cut by 5 bases and J by 2 bases, with 9 bases left in between.

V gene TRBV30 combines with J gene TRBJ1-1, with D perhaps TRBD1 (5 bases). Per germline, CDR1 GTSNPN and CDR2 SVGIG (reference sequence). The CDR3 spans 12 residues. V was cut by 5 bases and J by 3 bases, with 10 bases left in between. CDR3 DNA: TGTGCCTGGTCGACAGTTTACACTGAAGCTTTCTTT. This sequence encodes CAWSTVYTEAFF.

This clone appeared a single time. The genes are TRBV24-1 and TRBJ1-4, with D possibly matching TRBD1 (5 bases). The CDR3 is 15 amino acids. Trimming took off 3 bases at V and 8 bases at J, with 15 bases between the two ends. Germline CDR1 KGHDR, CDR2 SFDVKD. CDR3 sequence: CATSDPTGGVEKLFF. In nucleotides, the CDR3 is TGTGCCACCAGTGATCCTACTGGGGGAGTCGAAAAACTGTTTTTT.

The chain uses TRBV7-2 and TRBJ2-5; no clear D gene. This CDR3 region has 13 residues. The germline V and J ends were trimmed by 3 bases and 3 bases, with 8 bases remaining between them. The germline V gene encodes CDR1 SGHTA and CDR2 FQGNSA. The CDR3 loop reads CASSFYSEETQYF. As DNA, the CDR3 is TGTGCCAGCAGCTTTTATTCAGAAGAGACCCAGTACTTC.

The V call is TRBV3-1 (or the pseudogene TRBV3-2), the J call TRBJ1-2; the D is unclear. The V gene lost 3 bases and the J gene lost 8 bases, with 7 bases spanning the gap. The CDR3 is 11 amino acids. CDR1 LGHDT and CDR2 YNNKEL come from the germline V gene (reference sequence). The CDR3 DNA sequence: TGTGCCAGCAGCCACGTACGGGGCTACACCTTC. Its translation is CASSHVRGYTF.

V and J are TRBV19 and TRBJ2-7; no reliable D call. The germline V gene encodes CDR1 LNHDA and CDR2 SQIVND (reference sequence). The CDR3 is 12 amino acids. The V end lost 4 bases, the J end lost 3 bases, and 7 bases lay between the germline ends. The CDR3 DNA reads TGTGCCAGTAGTACCAGAGGCTACGAGCAGTACTTC. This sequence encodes CASSTRGYEQYF.

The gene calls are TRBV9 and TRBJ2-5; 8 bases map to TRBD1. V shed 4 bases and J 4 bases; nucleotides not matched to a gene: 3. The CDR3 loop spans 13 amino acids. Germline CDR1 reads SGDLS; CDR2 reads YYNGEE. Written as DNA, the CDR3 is TGTGCCAGCAGCCCCACAGGGGGAGAGACCCAGTACTTC. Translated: CASSPTGGETQYF. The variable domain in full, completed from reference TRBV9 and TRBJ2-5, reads DSGVTQTPKHLITATGQRVTLRCSPRSGDLSVYWYQQSLDQGLQFLIQYYNGEERAKGNILERFSAQQFPDLHSELNLSSLELGDSALYFCASSPTGGETQYFGPGTRLLVL.